Listed below are T cell receptor beta chains from one sample, sequenced in a study of blood T cell repertoires in COVID-19. Clones were read by immunoSEQ multiplex PCR, and TCRdb kept only the in-frame ones, dropping some. The data show around 300,000 clones, roughly 88% seen once. Sequenced sample: PBMCs or T cells enriched from blood (not recorded which). The receptors derive from a man between 25 and 39 years old who had recovered from COVID-19. Both conserved end residues are part of each CDR3. D genes are given only for firm matches. Expanded clones get a size class; other rows say once, few or many, or leave the size out.

d_call	j_call	clone_size	v_call	cdr3_aa	cdr3_nt
NA	TRBJ1-6	NA	TRBV18	CASSQWADNSPLHF	TGTGCCAGCTCACAATGGGCCGATAATTCACCCCTCCACTTT
NA	TRBJ2-5	NA	TRBV28	CATRGGTVRRETQYF	TGTGCCACCCGAGGGGGGACAGTTCGACGAGAGACCCAGTACTTC
NA	TRBJ2-2	NA	TRBV5-5	CASSPYRSAGSGELFF	TGTGCCAGCAGCCCCTACCGGAGTGCTGGGTCCGGGGAGCTGTTTTTT
NA	TRBJ2-7	NA	TRBV9	CASSVGPAAYEQYF	TGTGCCAGCAGCGTAGGCCCCGCGGCCTACGAGCAGTACTTC
NA	TRBJ1-6	NA	TRBV19	CASSGLTAVYNSPLHF	TGTGCCAGTAGCGGGTTGACAGCAGTCTATAATTCACCCCTCCACTTT
NA	TRBJ1-5	NA	TRBV18	CASSPGGLRNQPQHF	TGTGCCAGCTCACCCGGCGGCTTACGCAATCAGCCCCAGCATTTT
TRBD1	TRBJ1-1	NA	TRBV6-5	CASSHRGGTEAFF	TGTGCCAGCAGTCACAGGGGGGGCACTGAAGCTTTCTTT
TRBD2	TRBJ2-3	NA	TRBV5-4	CASSQTSGGADTQYF	TGTGCCAGCAGCCAGACTAGCGGGGGAGCAGATACGCAGTATTTT
NA	TRBJ1-5	NA	TRBV7-9	CASSRGLEPQHF	TGTGCCAGCAGCCGAGGGTTGGAGCCCCAGCATTTT
NA	TRBJ1-2	NA	TRBV18	CASSPGQSNYGYTF	TGTGCCAGCTCACCCGGACAGTCTAACTATGGCTACACCTTC
NA	TRBJ2-4	NA	TRBV19	CASKQLLAKNIQYF	TGTGCCAGTAAGCAATTACTAGCCAAAAACATTCAGTACTTC
NA	TRBJ1-1	NA	TRBV27	CASSLSRNTEAFF	TGTGCCAGCAGTCTAAGTAGGAACACTGAAGCTTTCTTT
TRBD1	TRBJ1-5	NA	TRBV18	CASSPGKGQGTNQPQHF	TGTGCCAGCTCACCCGGCAAGGGACAGGGGACCAATCAGCCCCAGCATTTT
TRBD1	TRBJ1-3	NA	TRBV30	CAWSVHGTAGNTIYF	TGTGCCTGGAGTGTACATGGGACAGCTGGAAACACCATATATTTT
TRBD1	TRBJ1-2	NA	TRBV2	CASSEVGQGVKRLDGYTF	TGTGCCAGCAGTGAAGTGGGACAGGGGGTTAAACGACTGGATGGCTACACCTTC
TRBD1	TRBJ2-5	NA	TRBV12-5	CASGLEGQWETQYF	TGTGCTAGTGGTTTGGAGGGACAGTGGGAGACCCAGTACTTC
NA	TRBJ2-7	NA	TRBV7-8	CASSSSTFPYEQYF	TGTGCCAGCAGCTCTTCGACATTCCCCTACGAGCAGTACTTC
NA	TRBJ2-7	NA	TRBV27	CASSPQNRVYEQYF	TGTGCCAGCAGCCCGCAAAACAGGGTTTACGAGCAGTACTTC
NA	TRBJ2-5	NA	TRBV5-1	CASSLRREETQYF	TGCGCCAGCAGCTTGAGGCGGGAAGAGACCCAGTACTTC
TRBD1	TRBJ2-7	once	TRBV10-3	CALGQAGGNYEQYF	TGTGCCTTAGGACAGGCGGGCGGAAACTACGAGCAGTACTTC
TRBD2	TRBJ2-2	few	TRBV27	CASSSAWGGSGWPGELFF	TGTGCCAGCAGTTCCGCCTGGGGGGGATCAGGCTGGCCCGGGGAGCTGTTTTTT
TRBD1	TRBJ1-5	NA	TRBV10-3	CAISEEGQGVLYSNQPQHF	TGTGCCATCAGTGAGGAGGGACAGGGGGTTCTTTATAGCAATCAGCCCCAGCATTTT
TRBD1	TRBJ1-1	NA	TRBV12-3/TRBV12-4	CASSQRQGTEAFF	TGTGCCAGCAGTCAGAGACAGGGGACTGAAGCTTTCTTT
NA	TRBJ1-5	NA	TRBV2	CASSPVGAGYGQPQHF	TGTGCCAGCAGTCCCGTAGGGGCTGGGTATGGTCAGCCCCAGCATTTT
TRBD2	TRBJ2-2	NA	TRBV27	CASSLSASGGAGTGELFF	TGTGCCAGCAGTTTATCGGCTAGCGGGGGGGCGGGCACCGGGGAGCTGTTTTTT
TRBD1	TRBJ1-2	NA	TRBV2	CASSADRGGYTF	TGTGCCAGCAGCGCCGACAGGGGAGGCTACACCTTC
NA	TRBJ1-3	NA	TRBV30	CAWMGGLSSGNTIYF	TGTGCCTGGATGGGCGGGTTGAGCTCTGGAAACACCATATATTTT
TRBD1	TRBJ1-1	NA	TRBV11-2	CASSPTGGFTEAFF	TGTGCCAGCAGCCCGACAGGGGGCTTCACTGAAGCTTTCTTT
NA	TRBJ1-2	NA	TRBV3-1/TRBV3-2	CASSPGQIGYTF	TGTGCCAGCAGCCCCGGACAGATTGGCTACACCTTC
TRBD2	TRBJ2-3	NA	TRBV27	CASSFRASGGVSTDTQYF	TGTGCCAGCAGTTTTAGGGCTAGCGGGGGGGTTAGCACAGATACGCAGTATTTT
NA	TRBJ1-1	NA	TRBV10-3	CAISPTAMNTEAFF	TGTGCCATCAGTCCGACAGCTATGAACACTGAAGCTTTCTTT
NA	TRBJ1-1	NA	TRBV5-8	CASSPDRLNTEAFF	TGTGCCAGCAGCCCGGACAGATTGAACACTGAAGCTTTCTTT
TRBD1	TRBJ2-1	once	TRBV9	CASSATGTGDDEQFF	TGTGCCAGCAGCGCGACCGGGACAGGGGACGATGAGCAGTTCTTC